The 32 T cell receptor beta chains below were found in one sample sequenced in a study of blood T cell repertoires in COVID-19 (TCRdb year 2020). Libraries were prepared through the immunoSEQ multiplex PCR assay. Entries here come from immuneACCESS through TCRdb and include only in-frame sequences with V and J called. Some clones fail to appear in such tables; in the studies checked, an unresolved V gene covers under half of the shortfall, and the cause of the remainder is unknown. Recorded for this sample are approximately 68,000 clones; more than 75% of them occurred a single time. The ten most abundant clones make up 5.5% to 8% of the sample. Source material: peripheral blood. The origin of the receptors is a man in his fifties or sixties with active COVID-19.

CDR3 nucleotide sequence: TGTGCCAGCAGCTACACAGGGACAACTAATGAAAAACTGTTTTTT. Its translation is CASSYTGTTNEKLFF. The V gene is TRBV7-2, the J gene TRBJ1-4, with D possibly matching TRBD1 (6 bases). Trimming took 4 bases from V and 0 from J, leaving 9 bases between them. This CDR3 comprises 15 residues. Germline V CDR1 and CDR2: SGHTA, FQGNSA.

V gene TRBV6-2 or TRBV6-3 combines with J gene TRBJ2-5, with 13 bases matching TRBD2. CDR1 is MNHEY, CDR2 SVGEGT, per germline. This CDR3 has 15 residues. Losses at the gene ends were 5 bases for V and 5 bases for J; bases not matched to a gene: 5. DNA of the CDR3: TGTGCCAGCAGTGGGGGACTAGCGGGACAGGAGACCCAGTACTTC. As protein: CASSGGLAGQETQYF.

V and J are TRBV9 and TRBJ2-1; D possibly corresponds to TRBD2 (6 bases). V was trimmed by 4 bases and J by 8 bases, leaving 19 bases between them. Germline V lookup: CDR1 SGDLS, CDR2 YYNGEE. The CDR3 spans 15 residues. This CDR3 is CASSRDSTPRDEQFF. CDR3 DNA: TGTGCCAGCAGCAGGGACTCTACGCCCAGGGATGAGCAGTTCTTC.

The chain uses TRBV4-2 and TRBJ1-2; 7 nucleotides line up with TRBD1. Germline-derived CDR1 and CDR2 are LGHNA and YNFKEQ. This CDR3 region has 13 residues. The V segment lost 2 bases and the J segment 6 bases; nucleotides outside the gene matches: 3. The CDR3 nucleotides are TGTGCCAGCAGCCAAACAGGGGTCGATGGCTACACCTTC. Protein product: CASSQTGVDGYTF.

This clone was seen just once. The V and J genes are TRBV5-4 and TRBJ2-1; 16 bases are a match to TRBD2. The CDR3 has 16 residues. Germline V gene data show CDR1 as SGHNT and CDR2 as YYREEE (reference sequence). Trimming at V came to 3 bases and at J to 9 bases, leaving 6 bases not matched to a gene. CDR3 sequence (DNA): TGTGCCAGCAGCTCCGGGACTAGCGGGAGGGCTAGTGAGCAGTTCTTC. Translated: CASSSGTSGRASEQFF.

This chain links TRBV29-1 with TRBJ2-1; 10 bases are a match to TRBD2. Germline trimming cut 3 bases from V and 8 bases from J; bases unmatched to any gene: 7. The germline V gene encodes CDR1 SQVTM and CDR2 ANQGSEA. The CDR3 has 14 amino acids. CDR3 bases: TGCAGCGTTGAGGTAGCGGGGGGCGGGGATGAGCAGTTCTTC. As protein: CSVEVAGGGDEQFF.

The CDR3 coding sequence is TGTGCCAGCAGTTCCCCTGAAGAGCGGAGCACAGATACGCAGTATTTT. This encodes CASSSPEERSTDTQYF. This sequence joins TRBV28 and TRBJ2-3; D perhaps matches TRBD2 (5 bases). Per germline, CDR1 MDHEN and CDR2 SYDVKM. V shed 4 bases and J shed 0 bases, with 14 bases lying between them. The CDR3 is 16 amino acids.

The CDR3 DNA is TGTGCCAGCAGGGACCCCGGGACAGGGAGATACGAGCAGTACTTC. Its translation: CASRDPGTGRYEQYF. The genes are TRBV6-5 and TRBJ2-7; 9 nucleotides align to TRBD1. Germline lookup yields CDR1 MNHEY and CDR2 SVGAGI. This CDR3 is built from 15 residues. V gave up 6 bases and J gave up 4 bases; unmatched junction bases: 10.

The CDR3 bases are TGTGCCAGCAGCCTGCGGGGGACAGGGGGCCGGCCCTCCCAAGAGACCCAGTACTTC. Encoded protein: CASSLRGTGGRPSQETQYF. The chain couples TRBV14 to TRBJ2-5; 12 bases map to TRBD1. This CDR3 has 19 residues. Germline V gene data show CDR1 as SGHDN and CDR2 as FVKESK. The ends lost 4 bases at V and 1 base at J; junction bases unmatched: 13.

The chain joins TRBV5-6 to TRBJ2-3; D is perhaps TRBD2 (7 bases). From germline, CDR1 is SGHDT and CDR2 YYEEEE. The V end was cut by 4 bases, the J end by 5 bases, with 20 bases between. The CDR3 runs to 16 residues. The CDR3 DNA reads TGTGCCAGCAGCAAAGGGGCGGGGGCTCCCGGAGATACGCAGTATTTT. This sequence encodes CASSKGAGAPGDTQYF.

The CDR3 DNA sequence: TGTGCCTGGAGTCGAGGAGTGAACACTGAAGCTTTCTTT. It specifies CAWSRGVNTEAFF. The chain is built from TRBV30 and TRBJ1-1; D call uncertain. V was pared by 2 bases and J by 0 bases, with 7 bases between. The CDR3 consists of 13 residues. Germline V gene sequence: CDR1 GTSNPN, CDR2 SVGIG (reference sequence).

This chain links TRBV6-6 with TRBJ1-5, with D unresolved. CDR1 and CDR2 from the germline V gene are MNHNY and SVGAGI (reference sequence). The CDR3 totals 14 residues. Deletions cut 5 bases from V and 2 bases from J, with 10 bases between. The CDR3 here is CASSPTAGNQPQHF. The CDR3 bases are TGTGCCAGCAGTCCTACAGCGGGCAATCAGCCCCAGCATTTT.

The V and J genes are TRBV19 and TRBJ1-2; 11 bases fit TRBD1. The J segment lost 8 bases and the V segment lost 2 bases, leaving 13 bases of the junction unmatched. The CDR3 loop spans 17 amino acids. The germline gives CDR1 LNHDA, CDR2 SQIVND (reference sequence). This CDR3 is CASSIPIRTGGDGGYTF. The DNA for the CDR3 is TGTGCCAGTAGTATACCGATCCGGACAGGGGGCGACGGGGGCTACACCTTC.

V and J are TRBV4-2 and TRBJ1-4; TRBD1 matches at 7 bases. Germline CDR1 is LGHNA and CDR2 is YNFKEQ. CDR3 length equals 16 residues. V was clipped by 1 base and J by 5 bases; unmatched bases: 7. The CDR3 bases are TGTGCCAGCAGCCAAGTTTTCTCCAGGGGGAATGAAAAACTGTTTTTT. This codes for CASSQVFSRGNEKLFF.

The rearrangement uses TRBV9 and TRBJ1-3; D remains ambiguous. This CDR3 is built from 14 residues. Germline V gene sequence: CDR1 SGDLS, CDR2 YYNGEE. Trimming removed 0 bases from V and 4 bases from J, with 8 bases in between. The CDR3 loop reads CASSVAAGGNTIYF. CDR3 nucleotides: TGTGCCAGCAGCGTAGCGGCGGGAGGAAACACCATATATTTT.

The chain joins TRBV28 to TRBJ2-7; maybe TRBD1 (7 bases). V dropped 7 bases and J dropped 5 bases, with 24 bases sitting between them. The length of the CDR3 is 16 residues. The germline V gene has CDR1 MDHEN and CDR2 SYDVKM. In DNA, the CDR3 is TGTGCCAGCACGATTGGGGGGTCAGGGGGTTTGCACGAGCAGTACTTC. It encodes CASTIGGSGGLHEQYF.

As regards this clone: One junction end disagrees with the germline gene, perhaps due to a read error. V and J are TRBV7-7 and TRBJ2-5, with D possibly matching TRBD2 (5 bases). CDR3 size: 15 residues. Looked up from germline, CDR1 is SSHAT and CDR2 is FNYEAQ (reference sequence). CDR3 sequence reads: CASSLALAGRQTQYF. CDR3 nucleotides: TGTGCTAGCAGCTTAGCGTTGGCAGGCCGCCAGACCCAGTACTTC. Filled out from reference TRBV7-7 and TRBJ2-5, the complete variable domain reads GAGVSQSPRYKVTKRGQDVTLRCDPISSHATLYWYQQALGQGPEFLTYFNYEAQPDKSGLPSDRFSAERPEGSISTLTIQRTEQRDSAMYRCASSLALAGRQTQYFGPGTRLLVL.

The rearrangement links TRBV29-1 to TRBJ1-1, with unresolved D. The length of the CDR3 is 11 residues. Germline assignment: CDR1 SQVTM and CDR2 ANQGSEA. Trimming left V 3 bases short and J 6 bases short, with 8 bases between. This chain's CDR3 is CSVESRSEAFF. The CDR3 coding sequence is TGCAGCGTTGAGAGCAGGTCTGAAGCTTTCTTT.

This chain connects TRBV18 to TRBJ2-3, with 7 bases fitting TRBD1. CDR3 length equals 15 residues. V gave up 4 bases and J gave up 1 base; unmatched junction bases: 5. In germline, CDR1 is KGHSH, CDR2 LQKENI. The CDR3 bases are TGTGCCAGCTCACAGACAACAGGGGGCACAGATACGCAGTATTTT. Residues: CASSQTTGGTDTQYF.

CDR3 sequence reads: CASSKVQGYGYTF. In DNA, the CDR3 is TGTGCCAGCAGCAAAGTTCAGGGGTATGGCTACACCTTC. The chain carries TRBV21-1 and TRBJ1-2; the table assigns TRBD1, which was not confirmed against the DNA. TRBV21-1 is annotated as a pseudogene. The CDR3 is 13 amino acids.

CDR3 sequence (DNA): TGTGCCAGCCGCCAAGACAGTGGCTACACCTTC. Translated: CASRQDSGYTF. The chain couples TRBV28 to TRBJ1-2; possibly TRBD1 for D (5 bases). Germline V gene sequence: CDR1 MDHEN, CDR2 SYDVKM. Trimming removed 8 bases at V and 7 bases at J, with 11 bases between. The CDR3 runs to 11 residues.

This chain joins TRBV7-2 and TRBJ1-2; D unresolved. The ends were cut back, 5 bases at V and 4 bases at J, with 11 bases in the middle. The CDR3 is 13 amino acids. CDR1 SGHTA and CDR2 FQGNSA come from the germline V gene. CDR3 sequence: CASSLNGAYGYTF. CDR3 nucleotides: TGTGCCAGCAGCCTAAATGGAGCCTATGGCTACACCTTC.

In nucleotides, the CDR3 is TGTGCCAGCAGCTTAGGCCCTAGTATGGGGACCCAGTACTTC. It is translated as CASSLGPSMGTQYF. The J gene is TRBJ2-5, the V gene TRBV11-3; D call uncertain. Germline CDR1 SGHNT, CDR2 YENEEA. V was trimmed by 1 base and J by 7 bases, leaving 13 bases between them. This CDR3 comprises 14 residues.

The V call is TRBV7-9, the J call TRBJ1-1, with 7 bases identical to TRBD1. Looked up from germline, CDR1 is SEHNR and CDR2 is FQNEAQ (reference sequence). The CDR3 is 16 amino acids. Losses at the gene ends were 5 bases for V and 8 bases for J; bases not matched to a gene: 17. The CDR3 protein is CASSHRDRQTPGEAFF. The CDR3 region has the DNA TGTGCCAGCAGCCACCGGGACAGACAGACCCCAGGGGAAGCTTTCTTT.

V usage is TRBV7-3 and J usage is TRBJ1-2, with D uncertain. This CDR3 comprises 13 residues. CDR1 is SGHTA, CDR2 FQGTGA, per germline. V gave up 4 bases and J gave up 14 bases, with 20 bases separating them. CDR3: CASSSGDTGSTTF. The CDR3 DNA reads TGTGCCAGCAGCTCTGGAGATACCGGGAGTACTACCTTC. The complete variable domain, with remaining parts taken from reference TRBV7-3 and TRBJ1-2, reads GAGVSQTPSNKVTEKGKYVELRCDPISGHTALYWYRQSLGQGPEFLIYFQGTGAADDSGLPNDRFFAVRPEGSVSTLKIQRTERGDSAVYLCASSSGDTGSTTFGSGTRLTVV.

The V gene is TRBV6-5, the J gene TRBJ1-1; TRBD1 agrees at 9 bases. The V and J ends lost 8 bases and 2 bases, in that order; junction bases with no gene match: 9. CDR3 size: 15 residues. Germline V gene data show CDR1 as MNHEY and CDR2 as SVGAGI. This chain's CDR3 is CASSRATGGNTEAFF. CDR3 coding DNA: TGTGCCAGCTCTCGGGCTACAGGGGGCAACACTGAAGCTTTCTTT.

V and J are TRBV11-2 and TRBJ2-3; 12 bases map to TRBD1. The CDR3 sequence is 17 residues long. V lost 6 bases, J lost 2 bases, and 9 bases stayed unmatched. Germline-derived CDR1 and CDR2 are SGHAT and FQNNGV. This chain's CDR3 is CASSSAGTGGITDTQYF. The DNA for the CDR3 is TGTGCCAGCAGTTCCGCCGGGACAGGGGGCATCACAGATACGCAGTATTTT.

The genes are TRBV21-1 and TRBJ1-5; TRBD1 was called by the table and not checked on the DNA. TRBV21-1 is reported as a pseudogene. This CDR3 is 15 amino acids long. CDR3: CATRDRVGKKGSQHF. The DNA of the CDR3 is TGTGCCACCCGGGACAGGGTTGGGAAGAAAGGGTCCCAGCATTTT.

For the CDR3, the DNA is TGTGCCAGCAGCTTGGGCCGCGGTACGTACAATGAGCAGTTCTTC. It yields the protein CASSLGRGTYNEQFF. The chain links TRBV5-4 to TRBJ2-1, with unresolved D. The V gene lost 0 bases and the J gene lost 4 bases, with 11 bases spanning the gap. Germline CDR1 reads SGHNT; CDR2 reads YYREEE (reference sequence). The CDR3 runs 15 residues.

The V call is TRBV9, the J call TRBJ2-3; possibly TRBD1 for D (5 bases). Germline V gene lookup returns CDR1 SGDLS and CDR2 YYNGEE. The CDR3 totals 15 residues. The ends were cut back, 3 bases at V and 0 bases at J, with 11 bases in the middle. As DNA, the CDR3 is TGTGCCAGCAGCGAGGCAGGGTATAGCACAGATACGCAGTATTTT. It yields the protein CASSEAGYSTDTQYF.

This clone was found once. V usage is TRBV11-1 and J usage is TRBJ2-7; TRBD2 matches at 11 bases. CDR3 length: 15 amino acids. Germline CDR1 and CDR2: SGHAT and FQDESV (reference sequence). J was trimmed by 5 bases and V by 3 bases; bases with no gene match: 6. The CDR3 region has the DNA TGTGCCAGCAGCTTGGGACTAGCGGAGACCCACGAGCAGTACTTC. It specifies CASSLGLAETHEQYF. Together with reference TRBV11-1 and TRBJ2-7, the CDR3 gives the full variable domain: EAEVAQSPRYKITEKSQAVAFWCDPISGHATLYWYRQILGQGPELLVQFQDESVVDDSQLPKDRFSAERLKGVDSTLKIQPAELGDSAMYLCASSLGLAETHEQYFGPGTRLTVT.

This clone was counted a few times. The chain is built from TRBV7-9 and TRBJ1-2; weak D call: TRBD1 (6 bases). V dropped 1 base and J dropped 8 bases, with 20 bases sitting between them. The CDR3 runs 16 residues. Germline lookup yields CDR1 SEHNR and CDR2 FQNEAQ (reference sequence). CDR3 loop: CASSLEEGGGPRGYTF. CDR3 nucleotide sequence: TGTGCCAGCAGCTTAGAGGAGGGGGGGGGTCCCCGCGGCTACACCTTC.